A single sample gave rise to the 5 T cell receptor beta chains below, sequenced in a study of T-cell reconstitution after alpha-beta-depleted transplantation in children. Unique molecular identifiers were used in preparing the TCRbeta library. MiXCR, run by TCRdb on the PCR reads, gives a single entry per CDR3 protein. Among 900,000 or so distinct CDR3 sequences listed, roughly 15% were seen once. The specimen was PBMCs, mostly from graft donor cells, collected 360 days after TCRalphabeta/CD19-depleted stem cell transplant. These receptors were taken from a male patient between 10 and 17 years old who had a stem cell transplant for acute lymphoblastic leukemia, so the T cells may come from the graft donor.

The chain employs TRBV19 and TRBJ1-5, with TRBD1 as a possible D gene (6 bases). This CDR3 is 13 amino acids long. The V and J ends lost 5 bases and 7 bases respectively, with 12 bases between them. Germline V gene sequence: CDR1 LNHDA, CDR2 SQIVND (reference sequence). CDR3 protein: CASSGRGAQPQHF. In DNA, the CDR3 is TGTGCCAGTAGTGGGAGGGGGGCCCAGCCCCAGCATTTT.

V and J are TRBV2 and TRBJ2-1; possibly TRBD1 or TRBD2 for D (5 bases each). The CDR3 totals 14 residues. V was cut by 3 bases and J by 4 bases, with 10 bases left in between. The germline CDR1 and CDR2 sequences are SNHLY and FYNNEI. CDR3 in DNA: TGTGCCAGCAGTGATGGGGGATTATACAATGAGCAGTTCTTC. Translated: CASSDGGLYNEQFF.

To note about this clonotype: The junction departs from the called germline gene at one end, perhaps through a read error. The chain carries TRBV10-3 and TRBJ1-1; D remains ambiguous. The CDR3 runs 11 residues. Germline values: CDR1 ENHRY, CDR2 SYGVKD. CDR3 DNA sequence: TGTGCCATCCGTCGGGCGACTGAGGCTTTCTTT. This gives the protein CAIRRATEAFF.

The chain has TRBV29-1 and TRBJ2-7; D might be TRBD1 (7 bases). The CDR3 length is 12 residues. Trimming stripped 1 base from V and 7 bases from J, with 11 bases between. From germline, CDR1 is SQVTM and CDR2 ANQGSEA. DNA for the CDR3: TGCAGCGTTGAAGGCAGGGGGGTAGAGCAGTACTTC. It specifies CSVEGRGVEQYF.

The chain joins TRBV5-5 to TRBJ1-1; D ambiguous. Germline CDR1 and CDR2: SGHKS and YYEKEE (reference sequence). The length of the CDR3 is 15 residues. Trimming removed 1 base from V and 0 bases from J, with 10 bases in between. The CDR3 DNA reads TGTGCCAGCAGCTTGAGTACAACCATGAACACTGAAGCTTTCTTT. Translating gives CASSLSTTMNTEAFF.